This TCR beta chain was sequenced for a study of shared clonotypes between healthy human individuals. Study information: Donor composition was a couple of women and a few men, aged 18 to 49. Study-wide findings and caveats: An expected dependence of interdonor clonotype sharing on sequencing depth was noted. Naive CD4 clonotype sharing across a few donors was around 5%.

Per the germline V gene, CDR1 is SGHAT and CDR2 is FQNNGV. CDR3 length: 15 residues. Trimming removed 5 bases from V and 7 bases from J; junction bases left unmatched: 9. On this clone: What it binds is not known.

Profiling relied on immunoSEQ multiplex PCR, and the TCRdb table lists in-frame clones only, not all of them. The sample lists approximately 1.1 million clones; around 78% were seen once. A CD45RA-negative memory subset and a CD45RA+ naive subset were separated from the CD4+ cells. This receptor was taken from a young man in good health. Some clones in this sample may be carry-over from other donors' samples. The sample taken for sequencing was memory CD4+ T cells from PBMCs. Indicated subset: CD45RA-negative fraction. V is TRBV11-2 and J is TRBJ2-1; the match to TRBD1 covers 9 bases. In nucleotides, the CDR3 is TGTGCCAGCAGCCCCTGGGGGACAGGGCTAAATGAGCAGTTCTTC. Amino acid sequence: CASSPWGTGLNEQFF.